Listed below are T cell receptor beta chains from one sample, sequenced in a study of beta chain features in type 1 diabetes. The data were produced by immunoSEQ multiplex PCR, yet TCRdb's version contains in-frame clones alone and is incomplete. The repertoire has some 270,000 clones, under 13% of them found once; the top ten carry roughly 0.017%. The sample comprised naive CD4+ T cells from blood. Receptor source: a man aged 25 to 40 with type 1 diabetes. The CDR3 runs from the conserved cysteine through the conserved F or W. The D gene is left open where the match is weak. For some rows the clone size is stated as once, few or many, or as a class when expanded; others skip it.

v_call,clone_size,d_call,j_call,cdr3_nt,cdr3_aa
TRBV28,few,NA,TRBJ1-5,TGTGCCAGCAGTTTATTCAAAATGCCCCAGCATTTT,CASSLFKMPQHF
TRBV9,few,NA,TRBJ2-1,TGTGCCAGCAGCGTAGAGGGGGACTCCTACAATGAGCAGTTCTTC,CASSVEGDSYNEQFF
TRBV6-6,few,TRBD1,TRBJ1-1,TGTGCCAGCAGTTACGGACAGGGGGCTGGTGCTTTCTTT,CASSYGQGAGAFF
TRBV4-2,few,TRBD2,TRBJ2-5,TGTGCCAGCAGCCAAGATAGGGCGGCGGGGGAACAGACCCAGTACTTC,CASSQDRAAGEQTQYF
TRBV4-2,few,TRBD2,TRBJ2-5,TGTGCCAGCAGCCAAGATATTAGCGGGGGACCGAGTGAGACCCAGTACTTC,CASSQDISGGPSETQYF
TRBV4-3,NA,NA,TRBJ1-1,TGCGCCAGCAGCCAAGAAAAGGGGTCTGAAGCTTTCTTT,CASSQEKGSEAFF
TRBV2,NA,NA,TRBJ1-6,TGTGCCAGCACGGGGCGGGGGCAATCACCCCTCCACTTT,CASTGRGQSPLHF
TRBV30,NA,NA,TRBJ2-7,TGTGCCTGGAGTGTACCCGACTTGAGAACCTACGAGCAGTACTTC,CAWSVPDLRTYEQYF
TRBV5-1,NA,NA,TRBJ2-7,TGCGCCAGCAGCTTCTCGGGTGCGTCCGTCTACGAGCAGTACTTC,CASSFSGASVYEQYF
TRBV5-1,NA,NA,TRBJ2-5,TGCGCCAGCAGCTTGGCAGGAGACAGATACCAAGAGACCCAGTACTTC,CASSLAGDRYQETQYF
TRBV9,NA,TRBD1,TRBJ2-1,TGTGCCAGCAGCGTAGGGCCCGACAGGGTAGGAAGTGAGCAGTTCTTC,CASSVGPDRVGSEQFF
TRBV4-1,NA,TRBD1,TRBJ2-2,TGCGCCAGCAGCCGATGGACAGGGGCGACCGGGGAGCTGTTTTTT,CASSRWTGATGELFF
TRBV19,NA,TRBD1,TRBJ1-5,TGTGCCAGTAGTATCAGGGGGAAGAGCAATCAGCCCCAGCATTTT,CASSIRGKSNQPQHF
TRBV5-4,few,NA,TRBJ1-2,TGTGCCAGCAGCTTGGATCGGGGTGGCTACACCTTC,CASSLDRGGYTF
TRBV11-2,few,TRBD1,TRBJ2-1,TGTGCCAGCAGCTTCCAGGGGGCGCGTAACGATGAGCAGTTCTTC,CASSFQGARNDEQFF
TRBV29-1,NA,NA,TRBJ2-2,TGCAGCGCCCGAAGAACGGTGGCAGGGTGGGCCGGGGAGCTGTTTTTT,CSARRTVAGWAGELFF
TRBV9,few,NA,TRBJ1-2,TGTGCCAGCAGCGCCACGCCGATAGCGGGCAACTATGGCTACACCTTC,CASSATPIAGNYGYTF
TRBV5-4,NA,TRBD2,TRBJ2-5,TGTGCCAGCAGCTTGGCAAGCGGGGGGGAAGAGACCCAGTACTTC,CASSLASGGEETQYF
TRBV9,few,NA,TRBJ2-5,TGTGCCAGCAGTGCAGGGTTGGAGACCCAGTACTTC,CASSAGLETQYF
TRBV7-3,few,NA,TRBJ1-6,TGTGCCAGCAGCTTATCTGGCGGCAATTCACCCCTCCACTTT,CASSLSGGNSPLHF
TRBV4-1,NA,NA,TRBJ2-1,TGCGCCAGCACCCAACCCCGTCGGGGAGCGCGCGAGCAGTTCTTC,CASTQPRRGAREQFF
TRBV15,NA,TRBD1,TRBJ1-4,TGTGCCACCAGCACCGGACAGGGGGCGGATGAAAAACTGTTTTTT,CATSTGQGADEKLFF
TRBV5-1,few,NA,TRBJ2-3,TGCGCCAGCAGCTTGGGGGCAGATTATAGCACAGATACGCAGTATTTT,CASSLGADYSTDTQYF
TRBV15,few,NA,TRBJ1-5,TGTGCCACCAGTACAGGACAGAGTAGCAATCAGCCCCAGCATTTT,CATSTGQSSNQPQHF
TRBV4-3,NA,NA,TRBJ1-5,TGCGCCAGCAGCCAAGATCCCGGAGGGGGCAATCAGCCCCAGCATTTT,CASSQDPGGGNQPQHF
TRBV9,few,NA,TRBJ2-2,TGTGCCAGCAGCGTAGGTGGGGGGACCACCGGGGAGCTGTTTTTT,CASSVGGGTTGELFF
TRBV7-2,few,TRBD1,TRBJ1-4,TGTGCCAGCAGCCAGGGACAGGGCTATAATGAAAAACTGTTTTTT,CASSQGQGYNEKLFF
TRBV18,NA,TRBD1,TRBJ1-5,TGTGCCAGCTCACCCCTGTCACTAGACAGGGATCAGCCCCAGCATTTT,CASSPLSLDRDQPQHF
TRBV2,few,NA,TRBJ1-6,TGTGCCAGCAGTGAGGGAGGGGAAGGTTCACCCCTCCACTTT,CASSEGGEGSPLHF
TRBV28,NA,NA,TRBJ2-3,TGTGCCAGCACCATGCGAGTGCCCCGTCCGCAGTATTTT,CASTMRVPRPQYF
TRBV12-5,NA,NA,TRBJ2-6,TGTGCTAGTGGTTTGGTACCGGACAACGCTGGGGCCAACGTCCTGACTTTC,CASGLVPDNAGANVLTF
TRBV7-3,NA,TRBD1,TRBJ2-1,TGTGCCAGCAGCCCTGGGACAGGGGGTAGTGAGCAGTTCTTC,CASSPGTGGSEQFF
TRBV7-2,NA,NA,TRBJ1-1,TGTGCCAGCAGCCCTAGGCGAGCCCAGGGGAACACTGAAGCTTTCTTT,CASSPRRAQGNTEAFF
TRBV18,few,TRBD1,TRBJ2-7,TGTGCCAGCTCACCGACCACAGGGGGATACGAGCAGTACTTC,CASSPTTGGYEQYF
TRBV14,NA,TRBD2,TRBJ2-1,TGTGCCAGCAGCCCGGGACTAGCGGGGGGGCGAGGTGAGCAGTTCTTC,CASSPGLAGGRGEQFF
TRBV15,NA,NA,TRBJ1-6,TGTGCCACCAGCATTCAACAGCATAATTCACCCCTCCACTTT,CATSIQQHNSPLHF
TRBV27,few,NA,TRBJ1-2,TGTGCCAGCAGCCTGAGAGGGTACTATGGCTACACCTTC,CASSLRGYYGYTF
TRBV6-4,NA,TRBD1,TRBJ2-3,TGTGCCAGCAGACGACAGGGAGAAGATACGCAGTATTTT,CASRRQGEDTQYF
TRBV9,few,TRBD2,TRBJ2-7,TGTGCCAGCAGCCCACCCAGCGGGGGGTACTACGAGCAGTACTTC,CASSPPSGGYYEQYF
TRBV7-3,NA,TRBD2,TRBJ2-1,TGTGCCAGCAGCTTGGACGGGGGGGCTAGAGTTGAGCAGTTCTTC,CASSLDGGARVEQFF
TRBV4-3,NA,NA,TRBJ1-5,TGCGCCAGCAGCCAAGACCGCTATTCTAATCAGCCCCAGCATTTT,CASSQDRYSNQPQHF
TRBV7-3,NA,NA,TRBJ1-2,TGTGCCAGCAGCTTAACTCGAGAGGCGGGGGGCTACACCTTC,CASSLTREAGGYTF
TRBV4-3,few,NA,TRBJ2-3,TGCGCCAGCAGCCAGGATTTAGCGGAAGCCACAGATACGCAGTATTTT,CASSQDLAEATDTQYF
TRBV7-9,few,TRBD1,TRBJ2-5,TGTGCCAGCAGCTTGGACAGGGGAGGAGAGACCCAGTACTTC,CASSLDRGGETQYF
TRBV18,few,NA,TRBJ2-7,TGTGCCAGCTCACAACACAGGGATTCCGAGCAGTACTTC,CASSQHRDSEQYF
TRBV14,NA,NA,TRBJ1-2,TGTGCCAGCAGCCCCCCAGGGTCACATGGCTACACCTTC,CASSPPGSHGYTF